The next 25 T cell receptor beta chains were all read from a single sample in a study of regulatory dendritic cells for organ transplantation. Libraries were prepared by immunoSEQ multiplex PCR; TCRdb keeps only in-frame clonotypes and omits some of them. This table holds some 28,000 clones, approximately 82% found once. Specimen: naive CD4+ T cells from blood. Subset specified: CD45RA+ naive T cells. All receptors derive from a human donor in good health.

CDR3 bases: TGTGCCAGCAGCGTAGGCAGGAACACTGAAGCTTTCTTT. Amino acids: CASSVGRNTEAFF. The V and J genes are TRBV9 and TRBJ1-1; D is unresolved. Germline V gene sequence: CDR1 SGDLS, CDR2 YYNGEE. V gave up 0 bases and J gave up 1 base, with 4 bases separating them. The CDR3 is made up of 13 amino acids.

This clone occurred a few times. The CDR3 DNA reads as TGTGCCAGCAGTGGACAGGGGAATAGCAATCAGCCCCAGCATTTT. Protein sequence: CASSGQGNSNQPQHF. This chain connects TRBV6-1 to TRBJ1-5, with TRBD1 matching over 8 bases. The CDR3 sequence is 15 residues long. Germline CDR1 reads MNHNS; CDR2 reads SASEGT. J was trimmed by 0 bases and V by 4 bases; bases with no gene match: 2.

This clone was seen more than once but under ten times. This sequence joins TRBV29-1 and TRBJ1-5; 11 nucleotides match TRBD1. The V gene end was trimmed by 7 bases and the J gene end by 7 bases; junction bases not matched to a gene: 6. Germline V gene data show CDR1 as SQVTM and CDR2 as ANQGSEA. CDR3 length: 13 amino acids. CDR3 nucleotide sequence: TGCAGCGCCGCGGGACAGGGGGACCAGCCCCAGCATTTT. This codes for CSAAGQGDQPQHF.

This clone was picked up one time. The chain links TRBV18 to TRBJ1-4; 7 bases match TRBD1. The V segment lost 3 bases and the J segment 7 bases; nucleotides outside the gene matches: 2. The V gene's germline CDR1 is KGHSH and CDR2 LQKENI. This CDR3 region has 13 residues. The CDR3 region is CASSPRQGEKLFF. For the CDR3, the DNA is TGTGCCAGCTCACCCCGACAGGGTGAAAAACTGTTTTTT.

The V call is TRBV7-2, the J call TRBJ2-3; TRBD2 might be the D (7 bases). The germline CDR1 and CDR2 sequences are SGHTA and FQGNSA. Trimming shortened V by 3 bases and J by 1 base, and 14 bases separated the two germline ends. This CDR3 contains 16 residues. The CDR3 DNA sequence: TGTGCCAGCAGCTTGTATGGGGGGGCCGGCACAGATACGCAGTATTTT. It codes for CASSLYGGAGTDTQYF. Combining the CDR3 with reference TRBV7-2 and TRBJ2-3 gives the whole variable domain GAGVSQSPSNKVTEKGKDVELRCDPISGHTALYWYRQSLGQGLEFLIYFQGNSAPDKSGLPSDRFSAERTGGSVSTLTIQRTQQEDSAVYLCASSLYGGAGTDTQYFGPGTRLTVL.

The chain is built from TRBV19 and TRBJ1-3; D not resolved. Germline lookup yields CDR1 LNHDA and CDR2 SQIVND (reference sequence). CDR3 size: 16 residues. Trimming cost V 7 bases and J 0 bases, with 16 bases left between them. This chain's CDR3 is CASTIKLGSSGNTIYF. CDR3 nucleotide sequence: TGTGCCAGTACCATAAAATTAGGGAGCTCTGGAAACACCATATATTTT.

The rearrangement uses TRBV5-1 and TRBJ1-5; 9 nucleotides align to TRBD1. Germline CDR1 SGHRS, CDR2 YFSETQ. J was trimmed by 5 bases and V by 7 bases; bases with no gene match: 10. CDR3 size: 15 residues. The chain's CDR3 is CASRQGVTSDQPQHF. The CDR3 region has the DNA TGCGCCAGCCGACAGGGGGTGACGTCGGATCAGCCCCAGCATTTT.

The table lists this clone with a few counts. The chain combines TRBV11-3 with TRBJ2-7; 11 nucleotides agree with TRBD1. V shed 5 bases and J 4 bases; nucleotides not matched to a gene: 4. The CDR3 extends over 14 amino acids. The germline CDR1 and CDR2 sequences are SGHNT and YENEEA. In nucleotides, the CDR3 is TGTGCCAGCAGCCCGGGGACAGGGGGATACGAGCAGTACTTC. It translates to CASSPGTGGYEQYF. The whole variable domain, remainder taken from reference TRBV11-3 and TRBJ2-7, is EAGVVQSPRYKIIEKKQPVAFWCNPISGHNTLYWYLQNLGQGPELLIRYENEEAVDDSQLPKDRFSAERLKGVDSTLKIQPAELGDSAVYLCASSPGTGGYEQYFGPGTRLTVT.

The CDR3 DNA follows: TGCGCCAGCAGCCAAGATCGAAGGGGGCAGGTTCAGCCCCAGCATTTT. Translating it yields CASSQDRRGQVQPQHF. The J gene is TRBJ1-5, the V gene TRBV4-1; 7 positions agree with TRBD1. V shed 0 bases and J 6 bases; nucleotides not matched to a gene: 8. The CDR3 extends over 16 amino acids. CDR1 is MGHRA and CDR2 is YSYEKL in the germline V gene.

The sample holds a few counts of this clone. The CDR3 loop reads CASSFPGEGSPLHF. The CDR3 DNA reads TGTGCCAGCAGTTTCCCAGGGGAGGGTTCACCCCTCCACTTT. V is TRBV27 and J is TRBJ1-6; D might be TRBD1 (6 bases). In germline, CDR1 is MNHEY, CDR2 SMNVEV (reference sequence). The CDR3 consists of 14 residues. Trimming cost V 3 bases and J 9 bases, with 12 bases left between them.

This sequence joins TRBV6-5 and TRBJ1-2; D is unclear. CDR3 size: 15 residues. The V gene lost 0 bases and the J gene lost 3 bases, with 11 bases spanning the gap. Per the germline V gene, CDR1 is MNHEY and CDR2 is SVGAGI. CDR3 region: CASSYSSRGHYGYTF. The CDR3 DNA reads TGTGCCAGCAGTTACTCCTCCCGGGGTCACTATGGCTACACCTTC.

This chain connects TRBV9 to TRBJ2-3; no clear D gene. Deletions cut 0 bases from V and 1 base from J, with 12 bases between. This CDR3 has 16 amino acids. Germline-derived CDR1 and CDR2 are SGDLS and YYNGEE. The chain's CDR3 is CASSVGGNSRTDTQYF. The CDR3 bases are TGTGCCAGCAGCGTAGGTGGTAACAGCCGCACAGATACGCAGTATTTT.

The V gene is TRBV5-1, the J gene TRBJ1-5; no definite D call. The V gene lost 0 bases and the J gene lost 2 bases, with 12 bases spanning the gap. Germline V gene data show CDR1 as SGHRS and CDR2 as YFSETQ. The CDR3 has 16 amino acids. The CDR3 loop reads CASSLGGVGGNQPQHF. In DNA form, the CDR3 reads TGCGCCAGCAGCTTGGGCGGGGTCGGGGGCAATCAGCCCCAGCATTTT. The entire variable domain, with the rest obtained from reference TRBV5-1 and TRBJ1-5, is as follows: KAGVTQTPRYLIKTRGQQVTLSCSPISGHRSVSWYQQTPGQGLQFLFEYFSETQRNKGNFPGRFSGRQFSNSRSEMNVSTLELGDSALYLCASSLGGVGGNQPQHFGDGTRLSIL.

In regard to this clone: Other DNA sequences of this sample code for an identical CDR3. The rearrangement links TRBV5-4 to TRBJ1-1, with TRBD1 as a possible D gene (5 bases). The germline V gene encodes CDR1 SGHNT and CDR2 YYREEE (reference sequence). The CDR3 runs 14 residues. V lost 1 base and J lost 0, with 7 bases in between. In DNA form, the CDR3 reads TGTGCCAGCAGCTTGCAGGGTATGAACACTGAAGCTTTCTTT. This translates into CASSLQGMNTEAFF.

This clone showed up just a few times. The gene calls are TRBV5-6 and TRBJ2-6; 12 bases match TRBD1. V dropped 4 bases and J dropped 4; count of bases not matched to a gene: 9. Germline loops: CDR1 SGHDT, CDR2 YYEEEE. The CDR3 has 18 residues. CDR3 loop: CASSPPGQGARGANVLTF. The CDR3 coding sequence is TGTGCCAGCAGCCCTCCGGGACAGGGGGCGAGAGGGGCCAACGTCCTGACTTTC.

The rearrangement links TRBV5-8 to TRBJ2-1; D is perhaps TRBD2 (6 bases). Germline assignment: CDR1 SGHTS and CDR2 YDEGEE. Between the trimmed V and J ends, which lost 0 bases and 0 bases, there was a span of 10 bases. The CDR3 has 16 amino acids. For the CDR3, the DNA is TGTGCCAGCAGCTTGGCGGCGGGAAGCTCCTACAATGAGCAGTTCTTC. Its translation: CASSLAAGSSYNEQFF. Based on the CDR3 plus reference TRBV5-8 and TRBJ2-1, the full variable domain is EAGVTQSPTHLIKTRGQQATLRCSPISGHTSVYWYQQALGLGLQFLLWYDEGEERNRGNFPPRFSGRQFPNYSSELNVNALELEDSALYLCASSLAAGSSYNEQFFGPGTRLTVL.

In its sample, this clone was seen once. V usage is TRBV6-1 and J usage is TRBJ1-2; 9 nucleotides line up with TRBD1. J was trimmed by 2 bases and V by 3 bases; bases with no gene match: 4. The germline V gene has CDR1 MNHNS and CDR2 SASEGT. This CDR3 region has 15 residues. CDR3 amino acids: CASSDRTGGNYGYTF. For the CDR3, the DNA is TGTGCCAGCAGTGATAGAACAGGGGGCAACTATGGCTACACCTTC.

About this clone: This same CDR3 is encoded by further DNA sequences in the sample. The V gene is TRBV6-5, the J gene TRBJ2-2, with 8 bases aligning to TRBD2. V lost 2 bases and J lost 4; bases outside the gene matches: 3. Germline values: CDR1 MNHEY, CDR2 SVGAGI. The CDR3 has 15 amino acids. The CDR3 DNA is TGTGCCAGCAGTTACGGGCTAGCGGGCACCGGGGAGCTGTTTTTT. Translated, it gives CASSYGLAGTGELFF.

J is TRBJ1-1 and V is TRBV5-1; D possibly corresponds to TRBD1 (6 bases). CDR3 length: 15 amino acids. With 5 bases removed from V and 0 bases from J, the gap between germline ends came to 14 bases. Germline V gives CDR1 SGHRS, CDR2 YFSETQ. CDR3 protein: CASSIWTDMNTEAFF. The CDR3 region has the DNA TGCGCCAGCAGTATTTGGACAGACATGAACACTGAAGCTTTCTTT.

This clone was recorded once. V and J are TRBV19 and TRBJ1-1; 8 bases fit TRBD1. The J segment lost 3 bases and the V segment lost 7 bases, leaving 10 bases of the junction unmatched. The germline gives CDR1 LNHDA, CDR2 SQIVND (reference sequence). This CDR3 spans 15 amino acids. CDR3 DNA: TGTGCCAGTACCGCCTGGACAGGGTCGGACACTGAAGCTTTCTTT. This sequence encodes CASTAWTGSDTEAFF.

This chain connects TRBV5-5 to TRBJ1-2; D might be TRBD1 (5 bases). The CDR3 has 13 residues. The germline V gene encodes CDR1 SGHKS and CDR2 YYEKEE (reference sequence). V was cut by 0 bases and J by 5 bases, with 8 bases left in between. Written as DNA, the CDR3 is TGTGCCAGCAGCTTGGAGGGGTGGTATGGCTACACCTTC. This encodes CASSLEGWYGYTF.

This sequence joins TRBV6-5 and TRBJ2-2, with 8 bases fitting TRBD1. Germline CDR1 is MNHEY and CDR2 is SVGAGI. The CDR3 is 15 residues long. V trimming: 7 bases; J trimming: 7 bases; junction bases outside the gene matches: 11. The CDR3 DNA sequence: TGTGCCAGCATCGGACAGGGATCTTCCGGCGGGGAGCTGTTTTTT. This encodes CASIGQGSSGGELFF.

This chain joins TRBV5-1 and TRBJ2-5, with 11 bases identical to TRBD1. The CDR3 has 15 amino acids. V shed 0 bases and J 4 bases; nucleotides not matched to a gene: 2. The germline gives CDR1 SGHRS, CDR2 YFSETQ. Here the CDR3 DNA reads TGCGCCAGCAGCTTGGAGGGACAGGGGGGAGAGACCCAGTACTTC. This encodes CASSLEGQGGETQYF.

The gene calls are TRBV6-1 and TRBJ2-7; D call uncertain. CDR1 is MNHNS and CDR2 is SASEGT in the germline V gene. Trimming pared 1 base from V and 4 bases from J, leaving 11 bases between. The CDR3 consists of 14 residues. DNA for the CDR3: TGTGCCAGCAGTGAAGGGCCTCTGTTGTACGAGCAGTACTTC. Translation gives CASSEGPLLYEQYF.

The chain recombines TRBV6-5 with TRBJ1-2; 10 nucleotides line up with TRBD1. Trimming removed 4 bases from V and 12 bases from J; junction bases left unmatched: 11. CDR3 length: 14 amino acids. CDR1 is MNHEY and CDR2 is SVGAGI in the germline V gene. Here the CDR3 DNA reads TGTGCCAGCAGTTTCCGGGACAGGGGTGGTGTGGACACCTTC. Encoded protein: CASSFRDRGGVDTF.